This is a list of T cell receptor beta chains from one sample in a study of CD4 T cells in relation to SARS-CoV-2 and coronaviruses. Sequenced by immunoSEQ multiplex PCR; TCRdb stores in-frame clones only, minus some. The sample contains under 90,000 clones, approximately 95% of which appear only once. The sequencing input was naive CD4+ T cells from PBMCs. These receptor sequences come from a human donor in good health. Each CDR3 is given with its conserved first and last residue. A D gene is named only where the DNA matches it firmly. Rows may omit the clone size; those that give it use once, few, many or a size class.

D	V	size	J	DNA	CDR3
TRBD2	TRBV7-8	-	TRBJ2-3	TGTGCCAGCAGCTACCCCCCCGGGGGGGCAGATACGCAGTATTTT	CASSYPPGGADTQYF
-	TRBV30	-	TRBJ2-7	TGTGCCTGGAGTCTGGGATACGAGCAGTACTTC	CAWSLGYEQYF
-	TRBV7-9	few	TRBJ1-5	TGTGCCAGCAGCTTGGGAGGGGGTAGGGGCAATCAGCCCCAGCATTTT	CASSLGGGRGNQPQHF
-	TRBV27	-	TRBJ1-5	TGTGCCAGCAGTTTAGGGACATGGGGCGGTCAGCCCCAGCATTTT	CASSLGTWGGQPQHF
-	TRBV11-2	once	TRBJ2-3	TGTGCCAGCAGCTTACTGAATACGCAGTATTTT	CASSLLNTQYF
TRBD2	TRBV18	-	TRBJ2-3	TGTGCCAGCTCACCGGGGACTAGCGGGACAGATACGCAGTATTTT	CASSPGTSGTDTQYF
-	TRBV5-1	-	TRBJ1-1	TGCGCCAGCAGCTTTCCGGGCGCTGAAGCTTTCTTT	CASSFPGAEAFF
-	TRBV19	-	TRBJ1-1	TGTGCCAGTAGTATGGGCGGGGCAAGGATGAACACTGAAGCTTTCTTT	CASSMGGARMNTEAFF
-	TRBV9	-	TRBJ2-7	TGTGCCAGCAGCGTTGGCAGGGAACTGCCCCACGAGCAGTACTTC	CASSVGRELPHEQYF
TRBD2	TRBV4-1	-	TRBJ2-3	TGCGCCAGCAGCCAAGATCAGGCGGCTAGCGGGGGGCTTGCAGATACGCAGTATTTT	CASSQDQAASGGLADTQYF
-	TRBV11-2	-	TRBJ1-2	TGTGCCAGCAGCCCGGGGGGGGTAGGTGGCTACACCTTC	CASSPGGVGGYTF
TRBD1	TRBV30	-	TRBJ2-7	TGTGCCTGGAGTGACAACAGGGGCCGCGAGCAGTACTTC	CAWSDNRGREQYF
TRBD1	TRBV2	-	TRBJ1-2	TGTGCCAGCGGGGGACAGGGCTCTGGCTACACCTTC	CASGGQGSGYTF
-	TRBV29-1	-	TRBJ2-3	TGCAGCGTTAGGACTAGCACAGATACGCAGTATTTT	CSVRTSTDTQYF
TRBD2	TRBV24-1	-	TRBJ2-5	TGTGCCACCAGTGCCTCACTAGCGGGGGGGACGGGAGAGACCCAGTACTTC	CATSASLAGGTGETQYF
-	TRBV2	-	TRBJ2-3	TGTGCCAGCTCGTACGCAGATACGCAGTATTTT	CASSYADTQYF
TRBD1	TRBV7-9	few	TRBJ2-7	TGTGCCAGCAGCTCCGGACAGGGGGATACCTACGAGCAGTACTTC	CASSSGQGDTYEQYF
TRBD1	TRBV7-7	-	TRBJ2-3	TGTGCCAGCAGCCCTGGGACAGGGAGCACAGATACGCAGTATTTT	CASSPGTGSTDTQYF
-	TRBV5-4	-	TRBJ1-1	TGTGCCAGCAGCTTGGATGGAGGGGTGAACACTGAAGCTTTCTTT	CASSLDGGVNTEAFF
-	TRBV3-1/TRBV3-2	-	TRBJ2-5	TGTGCCAGCAGCCCACAGGGAAGTTCGGAGACCCAGTACTTC	CASSPQGSSETQYF
TRBD2	TRBV29-1	-	TRBJ2-7	TGCAGCGTTCTAGCGGAATCCTACGAGCAGTACTTC	CSVLAESYEQYF
-	TRBV5-5	-	TRBJ1-5	TGTGCCAGCAGCTTGGATCAGCATAGCAATCAGCCCCAGCATTTT	CASSLDQHSNQPQHF
-	TRBV18	-	TRBJ1-2	TGTGCCAGCTCACCAGAGCAGGGGAACTATGGCTACACCTTC	CASSPEQGNYGYTF
TRBD2	TRBV7-3	few	TRBJ2-1	TGTGCCAGCAGCTCCTCGGGACTAGCAGCCTACAATGAGCAGTTCTTC	CASSSSGLAAYNEQFF
TRBD1	TRBV9	-	TRBJ2-7	TGTGCCAGCAGCGTCGGACAGGGGGCATACGAGCAGTACTTC	CASSVGQGAYEQYF
-	TRBV3-1/TRBV3-2	-	TRBJ1-5	TGTGCCAGCAGCCAAGGCACAGCCCAAAATCAGCCCCAGCATTTT	CASSQGTAQNQPQHF
-	TRBV13	-	TRBJ2-3	TGTGCCAGCAGCCCCCCATTAGGGGTGTGGGGCACAGATACGCAGTATTTT	CASSPPLGVWGTDTQYF
-	TRBV7-8	-	TRBJ1-5	TGTGCCAGCAGCCGGGGCGGAGGCGACCTTTCGATGCATAGCAATCAGCCCCAGCATTTT	CASSRGGGDLSMHSNQPQHF
TRBD2	TRBV19	-	TRBJ2-1	TGTGCCAGTAGTCCACTACCGGGACTAGCGGGAGGAAATGAGCAGTTCTTC	CASSPLPGLAGGNEQFF
-	TRBV25-1	-	TRBJ2-5	TGTGCCAGCAGCCTCAGCCCCGGAGAGACCCAGTACTTC	CASSLSPGETQYF
-	TRBV5-6	-	TRBJ2-5	TGTGCCAGCAGCTTGTTTTTGGAGACCCAGTACTTC	CASSLFLETQYF
TRBD2	TRBV9	-	TRBJ2-1	TGTGCCAGCAGCGTATTAGAGCGGGAGAGCAATGAGCAGTTCTTC	CASSVLERESNEQFF
TRBD1	TRBV7-2	-	TRBJ1-1	TGTGCCAGCAGCTTGAGGGGGCTTATCACTGAAGCTTTCTTT	CASSLRGLITEAFF